These T cell receptor beta chains were read from a single sample in a study of cytomegalovirus exposure and HLA in healthy donors. Here immunoSEQ multiplex PCR was the method, and the copy in TCRdb shows in-frame clones only, minus some. The sample has some 110,000 clones, about 79% seen once. The sequencing sample was made of PBMCs. These TCRs come from a woman younger than 30 in good health and CMV-seropositive. The CDR3 runs from the conserved cysteine through the conserved F or W. Fields, in order: V gene, J gene, clone size, CDR3 protein. Some rows mark clone size as missing; the rest say once, few, many or name a class of expanded clone.

>TRBV7-6|TRBJ1-5|few
CASSLAAGGSQPQHF
>TRBV5-1|TRBJ2-7|.
CASSLGQGNEQYF
>TRBV2|TRBJ2-1|.
CASSVAGGYNEQFF
>TRBV5-8|TRBJ1-1|.
CASSVGVDRKNTEAFF
>TRBV19|TRBJ1-5|.
CASNVGRSNQPQHF
>TRBV10-1|TRBJ2-2|.
CATAEEAGGMNTGELFF
>TRBV5-1|TRBJ1-5|.
CASSSGGESGQPQHF
>TRBV28|TRBJ2-7|once
CASRQTGPSLEQYF
>TRBV27|TRBJ2-7|.
CASGGGPTAEQYF
>TRBV6-6|TRBJ1-5|.
CASSYGSVGNQPQHF
>TRBV7-9|TRBJ2-3|.
CASSSGLAGSTDTQYF
>TRBV28|TRBJ1-2|.
CATSVTSHYGYTF
>TRBV2|TRBJ1-5|.
CASSGRGKGNQPQHF
>TRBV7-3|TRBJ1-1|.
CASSTGQNTEAFF
>TRBV5-1|TRBJ1-2|few
CASSLAGYGYTF
>TRBV19|TRBJ1-2|.
CASSIGGGYGYTF
>TRBV2|TRBJ2-7|once
CASGGGREQYF
>TRBV7-9|TRBJ1-4|.
CSSSPQRGTNEKLFF
>TRBV9|TRBJ2-7|few
CASSVFQGEQYF
>TRBV13|TRBJ2-7|.
CASSLGPLSVREKGYEQYF
>TRBV28|TRBJ2-3|.
CASRLAGGTDTQYF
>TRBV21-1|TRBJ2-2|few
CASSNWDSGRAGELFF
>TRBV7-9|TRBJ2-7|.
CASSLQGYEQYF